The sequence of this T cell receptor (beta chain) was determined in a study of cytomegalovirus exposure and HLA in healthy donors. As concerns this clone: Its target is not known.

Study-wide points: Later genetic work tied a missense DCLRE1C variant to beta-chain V and J trimming.

PCR primers comprised 60 Vbeta and 13 Jbeta primers. Sequenced by immunoSEQ multiplex PCR; TCRdb stores in-frame clones only, minus some. The table records about 120,000 clones, about 70% of them present only once. The CDR3 loop spans 17 amino acids. V gave up 2 bases and J gave up 9 bases; unmatched junction bases: 9. Germline assignment: CDR1 MDHEN and CDR2 SYDVKM. V is TRBV28 and J is TRBJ2-1, with TRBD2 matching over 14 bases. Sequences were obtained from PBMCs. The sequence was obtained from a male donor in good health and CMV-seronegative. The CDR3 loop is CASSLAGLAGDMGEQFF. CDR3 DNA: TGTGCCAGCAGTTTAGCGGGACTAGCGGGAGATATGGGTGAGCAGTTCTTC.